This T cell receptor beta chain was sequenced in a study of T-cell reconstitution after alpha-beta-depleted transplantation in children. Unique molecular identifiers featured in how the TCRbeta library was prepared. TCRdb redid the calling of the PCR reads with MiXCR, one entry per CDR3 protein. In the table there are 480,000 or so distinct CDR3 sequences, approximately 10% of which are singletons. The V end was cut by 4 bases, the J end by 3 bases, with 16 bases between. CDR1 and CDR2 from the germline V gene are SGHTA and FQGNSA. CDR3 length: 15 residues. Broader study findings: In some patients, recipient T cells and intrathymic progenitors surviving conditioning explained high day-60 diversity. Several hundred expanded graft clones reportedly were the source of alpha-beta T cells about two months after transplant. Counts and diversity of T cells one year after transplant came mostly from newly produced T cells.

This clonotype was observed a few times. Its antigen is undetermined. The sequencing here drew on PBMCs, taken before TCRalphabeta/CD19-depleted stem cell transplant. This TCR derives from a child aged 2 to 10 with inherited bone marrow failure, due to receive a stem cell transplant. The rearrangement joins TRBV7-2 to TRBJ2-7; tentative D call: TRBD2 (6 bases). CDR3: CASSSHGGAVYEQYF. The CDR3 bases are TGTGCCAGCAGCTCCCACGGCGGGGCCGTCTACGAGCAGTACTTC.